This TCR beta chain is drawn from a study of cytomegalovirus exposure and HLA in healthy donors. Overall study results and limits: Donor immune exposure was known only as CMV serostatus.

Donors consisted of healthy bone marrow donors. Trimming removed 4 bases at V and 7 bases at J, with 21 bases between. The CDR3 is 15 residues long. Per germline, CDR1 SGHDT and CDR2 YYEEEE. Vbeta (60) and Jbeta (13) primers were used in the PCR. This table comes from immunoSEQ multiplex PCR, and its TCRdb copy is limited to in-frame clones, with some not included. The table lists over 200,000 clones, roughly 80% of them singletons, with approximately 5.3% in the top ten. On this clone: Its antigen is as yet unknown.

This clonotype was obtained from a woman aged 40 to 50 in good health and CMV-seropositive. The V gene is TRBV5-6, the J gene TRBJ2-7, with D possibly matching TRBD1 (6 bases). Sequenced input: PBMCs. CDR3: CASSTGQPTMGEQYF. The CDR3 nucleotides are TGTGCCAGCAGCACTGGACAGCCGACGATGGGGGAGCAGTACTTC.